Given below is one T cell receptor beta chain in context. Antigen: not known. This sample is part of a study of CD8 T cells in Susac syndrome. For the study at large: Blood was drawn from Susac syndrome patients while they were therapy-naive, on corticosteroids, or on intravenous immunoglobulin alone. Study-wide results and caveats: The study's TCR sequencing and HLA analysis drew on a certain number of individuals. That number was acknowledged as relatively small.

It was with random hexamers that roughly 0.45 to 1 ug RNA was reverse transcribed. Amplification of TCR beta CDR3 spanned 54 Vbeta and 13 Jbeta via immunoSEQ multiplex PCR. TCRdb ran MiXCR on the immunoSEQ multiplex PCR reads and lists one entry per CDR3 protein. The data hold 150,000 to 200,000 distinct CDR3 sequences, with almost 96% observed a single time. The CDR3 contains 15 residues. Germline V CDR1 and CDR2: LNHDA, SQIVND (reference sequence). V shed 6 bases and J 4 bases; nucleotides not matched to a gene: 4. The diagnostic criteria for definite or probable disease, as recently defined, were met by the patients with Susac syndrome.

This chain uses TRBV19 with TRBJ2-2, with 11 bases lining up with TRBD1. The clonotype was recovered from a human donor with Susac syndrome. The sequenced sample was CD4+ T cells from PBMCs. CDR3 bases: TGTGCCAGTAGCAGGACAGGGGGCATCACCGGGGAGCTGTTTTTT. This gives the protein CASSRTGGITGELFF.